Presented here are 8 T cell receptor beta chains from one specimen sequenced in a study of T cell responses to AZD1222 COVID-19 vaccine. Repertoires were generated with immunoSEQ multiplex PCR, while TCRdb's copy carries only in-frame clones and drops some. The sample shows 160,000 or so clones, roughly 90% of them seen only once. The starting material was peripheral blood, obtained 28 days after the second AZD1222 dose. The receptors here all came from an adult who received the AZD1222 COVID-19 vaccine.

The V call is TRBV7-2, the J call TRBJ1-3; TRBD1 might be the D (5 bases). CDR3 size: 16 residues. Germline lookup yields CDR1 SGHTA and CDR2 FQGNSA. V gave up 2 bases and J gave up 0 bases, with 11 bases separating them. CDR3 in amino acids: CASSLMGGSSGNTIYF. DNA of the CDR3: TGTGCCAGCAGCTTAATGGGGGGATCCTCTGGAAACACCATATATTTT.

This chain links TRBV4-1 with TRBJ1-1, with 9 bases that match TRBD1. J was trimmed by 2 bases and V by 3 bases; bases with no gene match: 7. The CDR3 sequence is 16 residues long. The germline gives CDR1 MGHRA, CDR2 YSYEKL. CDR3 sequence reads: CASSQVNRGQNTEAFF. The CDR3 bases are TGCGCCAGCAGCCAGGTAAACAGGGGGCAAAACACTGAAGCTTTCTTT.

This clone was detected only once. This chain joins TRBV7-6 and TRBJ1-1; D gene ambiguous. Trimming removed 5 bases from V and 1 base from J, with 8 bases in between. The CDR3 contains 13 residues. Germline V gene sequence: CDR1 SGHVS, CDR2 FNYEAQ. The CDR3 sequence: CASSLQENTEAFF. As DNA, the CDR3 is TGTGCCAGCAGCCTGCAGGAGAACACTGAAGCTTTCTTT.

This chain links TRBV13 with TRBJ2-1; 7 bases are shared with TRBD2. Germline trimming cut 6 bases from V and 0 bases from J; bases unmatched to any gene: 5. The CDR3 totals 15 residues. Germline loops: CDR1 PRHDT, CDR2 FYEKMQ (reference sequence). The CDR3 is CASRFGGSSYNEQFF. CDR3 nucleotides: TGTGCCAGCAGGTTCGGGGGGAGCTCCTACAATGAGCAGTTCTTC.

The CDR3 DNA reads TGTGCCAGTAGTCACCCCGGACGGTCGATGGGTTCACCCCTCCACTTT. Its translation: CASSHPGRSMGSPLHF. The chain recombines TRBV19 with TRBJ1-6; D gene uncertain. Germline loops: CDR1 LNHDA, CDR2 SQIVND (reference sequence). V was shortened by 5 bases and J by 9 bases, with 20 bases between the two germline ends. The CDR3 has 16 amino acids.

The gene calls are TRBV9 and TRBJ2-7; 8 positions agree with TRBD1. This CDR3 has 15 residues. CDR1 is SGDLS and CDR2 is YYNGEE in the germline V gene. Trimming at V came to 3 bases and at J to 3 bases, leaving 8 bases not matched to a gene. CDR3 protein: CASSARTGSNYEQYF. Written as DNA, the CDR3 is TGTGCCAGCAGCGCCCGGACAGGGTCAAACTACGAGCAGTACTTC.

This clone was seen a single time. This sequence joins TRBV20-1 and TRBJ1-2; D may be TRBD1 (5 bases). CDR1 and CDR2 (germline): DFQATT, SNEGSKA (reference sequence). V was pared by 4 bases and J by 6 bases, with 9 bases between. The CDR3 covers 11 residues. The CDR3 DNA follows: TGCAGTGCTATTGTAGGGGATGGCTACACCTTC. It specifies CSAIVGDGYTF.

This clone was detected only once. The chain is built from TRBV5-6 and TRBJ2-2, with D possibly matching TRBD1 (5 bases). Trimming took off 2 bases at V and 5 bases at J, with 16 bases between the two ends. The CDR3 runs 16 residues. From germline, CDR1 is SGHDT and CDR2 YYEEEE. CDR3 nucleotides: TGTGCCAGCAGCTTTCGGCAGGGTATGAGGACCGGGGAGCTGTTTTTT. Amino acid sequence: CASSFRQGMRTGELFF.